This T cell receptor beta chain was captured by sequencing in a study of vaccination and CD4 T cells after COVID-19 (dated 2022 in TCRdb). Study-level background: Convalescent patients had a positive SARS-CoV-2 result on nasal swab PCR, and of these patients, some 10 had mild disease and one had severe disease. As controls, cultures received a CEFX viral epitope pool (the positive control), an HIV-1 Nef peptide pool (the negative control), or no peptide at all. Participants got two doses of the Pfizer-BioNTech BNT162b2 vaccine (n=8) or two doses of the Moderna mRNA-1273 vaccine (n=2). In over 8 COVID-19 convalescent patients and a handful of infection-naive healthy vaccine recipients, the spike-specific CD4+ TCR repertoire before mRNA vaccination was compared with the repertoire after mRNA vaccination. Post-COVID blood samples were collected from convalescent patients a median of approximately 93 days after diagnosis, with a range of about 35 to 161 days. Six males and four females were included in the convalescent cohort, with two Hispanic individuals, seven Caucasians, two Asians and one multiracial person represented. The cultures were stimulated with overlapping spike peptide pools from SARS-CoV-2 and from the common cold coronaviruses HCoV-NL63, HCoV-OC43 and HCoV-229E. The time from the second vaccine dose to post-vaccine blood sampling had a median of roughly 72 days and ranged from about 14 to 250 days.

The CDR3 goes from the cysteine to the phenylalanine over 20 residues. The read is trimmed to its CDR3 DNA, 60 bases read in frame from base 1. Relative to germline, V is missing 3 bases and J is missing 3 bases, with 13 bases of the junction outside any gene match. Reading the germline V gene gives CDR1 MGHRA and CDR2 YSYEKL. Notes on this clonotype: It lacks a known antigen. No qualities accompany the bases; no much larger clone lies one base away.

Preparation of the library involved PCR. TCR sequencing of DNA from cultured CD4+ T cells used the Oncomine TCR Beta short-read assay at the Johns Hopkins FTIC core. Genomic DNA was extracted from the cultured CD4+ T cells with the QIAamp micro DNA kit. The Oncomine TCR Beta libraries from cultured CD4+ T cells were pooled using unique dual indexes and then sequenced on an Illumina iSeq 100. On the study's bioinformatics: Non-productive sequences were filtered out, and CDR3s that did not start with C, did not end with F or W, or were shorter than 7 amino acids were discarded. Antigen-specific clonotypes were identified using the MANAFEST web application through comparison of peptide-stimulated wells with reference and other culture wells. Positive clones required FDR below 0.05, an odds ratio above 5, and productive frequency above 0.1% in at least two of three replicate wells. Cross-reactive clonotypes were defined as significantly expanded in both SARS-CoV-2 spike wells and at least one common cold coronavirus spike condition. CDR3 homology was assessed with Levenshtein distances (stringdist) and unrooted phylogenetic trees (ape) in R version 3.6.1. TCRdb applied fastp at Q25 and MiXCR to the public reads, then kept only in-frame beta chains. A single entry per CDR3 protein holds the most common genes and DNA from its merged rows. The V and J calls shown here were made by TCRdb, not taken from the authors' results. This sample comprises around 10,000 distinct CDR3 sequences, 44% of them detected only once. 36% of the sample is held by the ten biggest clonotypes.

Read against the paper, the sample's treatment or condition label means: approximately nine-day PBMC culture with coronavirus spike peptide pools or control peptides (ViraFEST assay). The study used the ViraFEST assay, which expanded antigen-specific T cells with peptide pools and then identified expanded clonotypes by TCR sequencing. The convalescent patients' positive SARS-CoV-2 PCR tests were from March to December 2020, which was before the Alpha, Beta and Delta variants emerged in the United States. Each well held two million PBMCs cultured with 10 ug/ml peptide pools in IMDM containing about 5% human AB serum and around 10 IU/ml IL-2. Half of the culture medium was replaced with fresh IL-2-containing medium on days 3 and 7. After 9 to 11 days of culture, CD4+ T cells were isolated by negative selection with the EasySep CD4+ T cell isolation kit. Ficoll-Paque Plus gradient centrifugation was used to isolate PBMCs from whole blood, and the isolated PBMCs were then either used fresh or cryopreserved at -140C. Triplicate wells were generally used for each culture condition.

General conclusions and limits of the study: The study included relatively few convalescent patients and did not analyze early timepoints after natural infection. Among convalescent patients, a median about 86% of the SARS-CoV-2-reactive clones seen after vaccination appeared only after vaccination, which suggests priming specific to the vaccine. The median number of SARS-CoV-2-reactive clonotypes rose from roughly 20 after infection to some 37 after vaccination, but the change was not significant. Nearly all vaccine-specific clones in convalescent patients (304 of 307) were mono-reactive for SARS-CoV-2 spike rather than cross-reactive with common cold coronaviruses.

The sequence joins TRBV4-1 to TRBJ2-1, with TRBD2 matching 14 junction bases. The sequence was collected from a human donor who had recovered from COVID-19. The sequencing input was CD4+ T cells from blood, cultured in vitro. Here the CDR3 is given as CASSHAPTSGGAFLYNEQFF. Here is the DNA: TGCGCCAGCAGCCATGCTCCGACTAGCGGGGGGGCTTTCCTCTACAATGAGCAGTTCTTC.